Following are 9 T cell receptor beta chains from one sample sequenced in a study of technical replicates of blood from several donors. Method: immunoSEQ multiplex PCR; TCRdb's copy keeps in-frame clones and lacks some. The profile shows 75,000 to 85,000 clones, over 75% of them singletons. The specimen was PBMCs. These receptors all stem from a human donor in good health. Some clones in this sample may be carry-over from other donors' samples.

The V gene is TRBV15, the J gene TRBJ1-6, with D unresolved. V lost 3 bases and J 11 bases, leaving 8 bases between the germline ends. The CDR3 extends over 12 amino acids. Germline lookup yields CDR1 LNHNV and CDR2 YYDKDF (reference sequence). Written as DNA, the CDR3 is TGTGCCACCAGCAGGGGCTACACACCCCTCCACTTT. Translation: CATSRGYTPLHF.

The chain recombines TRBV13 with TRBJ2-2; 9 bases match TRBD1. Germline V gene lookup returns CDR1 PRHDT and CDR2 FYEKMQ (reference sequence). The CDR3 runs 14 residues. Trimming took 4 bases from V and 9 from J; bases not matched to a gene: 6. In DNA, the CDR3 is TGTGCCAGCAGCTCGGGACAGGGATTGAGGGAGCTGTTTTTT. It yields the protein CASSSGQGLRELFF.

This chain links TRBV7-2 with TRBJ2-1; 7 bases match TRBD2. The CDR3 loop spans 13 amino acids. CDR1 and CDR2 from the germline V gene are SGHTA and FQGNSA. The V and J ends lost 6 bases and 9 bases, in that order; junction bases with no gene match: 8. CDR3 in DNA: TGTGCCAGCAGTTCGACTAGCTTAAGTGAGCAGTTCTTC. Residues: CASSSTSLSEQFF. The complete variable domain, with remaining parts taken from reference TRBV7-2 and TRBJ2-1, reads GAGVSQSPSNKVTEKGKDVELRCDPISGHTALYWYRQSLGQGLEFLIYFQGNSAPDKSGLPSDRFSAERTGGSVSTLTIQRTQQEDSAVYLCASSSTSLSEQFFGPGTRLTVL.

The V and J genes are TRBV7-2 and TRBJ2-7; D not resolved. The CDR3 length is 16 residues. The germline V gene has CDR1 SGHTA and CDR2 FQGNSA. Deletions cut 5 bases from V and 0 bases from J, with 17 bases between. Written as DNA, the CDR3 is TGTGCCAGCAGCACCCACAGCTTAAGCACCTCCTACGAGCAGTACTTC. Its translation: CASSTHSLSTSYEQYF. Based on the CDR3 plus reference TRBV7-2 and TRBJ2-7, the full variable domain is GAGVSQSPSNKVTEKGKDVELRCDPISGHTALYWYRQSLGQGLEFLIYFQGNSAPDKSGLPSDRFSAERTGGSVSTLTIQRTQQEDSAVYLCASSTHSLSTSYEQYFGPGTRLTVT.

This clone was recorded only once. The chain carries TRBV7-8 and TRBJ1-5; TRBD1 matches 12 bases. The ends lost 5 bases at V and 0 bases at J; junction bases unmatched: 8. Germline V CDR1 and CDR2: SGHVS, FQNEAQ. This CDR3 contains 18 residues. The CDR3 nucleotides are TGTGCCAGCAGCCCGGGGACAGGGGGCCCTTATAGCAATCAGCCCCAGCATTTT. This translates into CASSPGTGGPYSNQPQHF.

For the CDR3, the DNA is TGCGCCAGCAGCTTGGCCCTGACAGGGAACTATGGCTACACCTTC. Amino acids: CASSLALTGNYGYTF. The chain joins TRBV5-1 to TRBJ1-2; TRBD1 matches 7 bases. Germline V gene sequence: CDR1 SGHRS, CDR2 YFSETQ. The CDR3 totals 15 residues. J lost 2 bases, V lost 0 bases, and 4 bases had no gene match.

This chain joins TRBV7-2 and TRBJ1-2, with TRBD1 matching over 9 bases. The length of the CDR3 is 15 residues. V lost 5 bases to trimming and J lost 4 bases; unmatched junction nucleotides: 8. The germline V gene encodes CDR1 SGHTA and CDR2 FQGNSA. CDR3 amino acids: CASSHDRTGVYGYTF. The CDR3, as DNA: TGTGCCAGCAGCCACGACAGGACAGGGGTCTATGGCTACACCTTC.

This rearrangement joins TRBV21-1 to TRBJ2-3; the table's D call TRBD1 went unverified against the DNA. TRBV21-1 is marked as a pseudogene. The CDR3 length is 14 residues. The CDR3 reads CASSKGPGEDTQYF. The CDR3 DNA is TGTGCCAGCAGCAAGGGGCCGGGCGAAGATACGCAGTATTTT.

The chain employs TRBV2 and TRBJ2-5; TRBD2 matches at 15 bases. Germline lookup yields CDR1 SNHLY and CDR2 FYNNEI. The CDR3 has 17 residues. The junction had 6 bases not matched to a gene; V was cut back by 5 bases and J by 2 bases. In DNA, the CDR3 is TGTGCCAGCAGTTCGGGACTAGCGGGGGGAGGGCAAGAGACCCAGTACTTC. This gives the protein CASSSGLAGGGQETQYF.